The sequence of this T cell receptor beta chain was determined in a study of vaccination and CD4 T cells after COVID-19. Germline V gives CDR1 MDHEN, CDR2 SYDVKM. This CDR3 is 15 amino acids long. V was trimmed by 6 bases and J by 2 bases, leaving 13 bases between them. Note on this clonotype: Its specificity is not known.

Study-level points and caveats: The rise in median SARS-CoV-2-reactive clonotypes, from roughly 21 to 40, was not significant. In convalescent patients, a median about 90% of post-vaccine SARS-CoV-2-reactive clones appeared only after vaccination.

Sample treatment: approximately nine-day PBMC culture with coronavirus spike peptide pools or control peptides (ViraFEST assay). Upon completion of roughly ten days of culture, CD4+ T cells were isolated via negative selection. Sequencing of cultured CD4+ T cell DNA used the Oncomine TCR Beta short-read assay. The source of extracted genomic DNA was cultured CD4+ T cells. Each CDR3 protein gets one entry after TCRdb re-called the PCR reads with MiXCR. The sample comprises 15,000 to 20,000 distinct CDR3 sequences, approximately 45% of which are singletons, and about 6% rests with the top ten. The specimen was CD4+ T cells from blood, cultured in vitro, collected after SARS-CoV-2 vaccination. This sequence originates from a human donor who had recovered from COVID-19. The rearrangement uses TRBV28 and TRBJ2-2, with D possibly being TRBD1 (6 bases). CDR3 loop: CASRPGHLNTGELFF. Written as DNA, the CDR3 is TGTGCCAGCAGACCGGGACACCTAAACACCGGGGAGCTGTTTTTT.